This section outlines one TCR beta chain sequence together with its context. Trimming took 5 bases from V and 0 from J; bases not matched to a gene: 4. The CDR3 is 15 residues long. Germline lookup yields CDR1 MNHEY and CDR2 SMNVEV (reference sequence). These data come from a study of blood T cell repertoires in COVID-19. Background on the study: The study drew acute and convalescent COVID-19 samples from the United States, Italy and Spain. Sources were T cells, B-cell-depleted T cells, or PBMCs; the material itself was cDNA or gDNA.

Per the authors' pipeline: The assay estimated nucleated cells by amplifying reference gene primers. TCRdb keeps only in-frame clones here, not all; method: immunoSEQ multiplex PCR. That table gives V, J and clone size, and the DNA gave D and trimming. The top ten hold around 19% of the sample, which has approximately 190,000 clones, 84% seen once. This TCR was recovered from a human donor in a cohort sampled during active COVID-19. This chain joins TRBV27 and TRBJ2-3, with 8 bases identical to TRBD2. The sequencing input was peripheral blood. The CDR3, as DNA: TGTGCCAGCAGTCTCATAGCGGGGAGCACAGATACGCAGTATTTT. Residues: CASSLIAGSTDTQYF.